This TCR beta chain was found in a study of CD8+CD57+ T cells in acquired aplastic anemia. The study profiled TCR beta VDJ and CDR3 using genomic DNA as template. From the reads, TCRdb called clonotypes with MiXCR, one entry per CDR3 protein. Of hundreds of thousands of distinct CDR3 sequences listed, 65% to 75% are singletons. The germline CDR1 and CDR2 sequences are SGHRS and YFSETQ. V was pared by 0 bases and J by 13 bases, with 10 bases between. The CDR3 is made up of 12 amino acids. The sequenced sample consisted of sorted CD4+, CD8+, or CD8+CD57+ T cells (not recorded which) from PBMCs. This receptor was taken from a human donor in good health, serving as a control. This sequence joins TRBV5-1 and TRBJ1-4; D perhaps matches TRBD1 (5 bases). CDR3 in amino acids: CASSLVGEPLFF. The CDR3 DNA follows: TGCGCCAGCAGCTTGGTGGGGGAACCACTGTTTTTT.